Following are 6 T cell receptor beta chains from one sample sequenced in a study of CD8 T cells in Susac syndrome. RNA totalling about 0.5 to 1 ug underwent reverse transcription with random hexamers. TCRdb called the immunoSEQ multiplex PCR reads again in MiXCR, with one record for every CDR3 protein. The sample has 78,000 or so distinct CDR3 sequences; approximately 94% are singletons. Source material: CD8+ T cells from PBMCs. These TCRs come from a human donor with multiple sclerosis.

The chain couples TRBV10-3 to TRBJ2-1; D unclear. CDR3 size: 9 residues. CDR1 is ENHRY and CDR2 is SYGVKD in the germline V gene. The V and J ends lost 10 bases and 8 bases respectively, with 6 bases between them. CDR3 in amino acids: CATGHEQFF. The CDR3 nucleotides read TGTGCCACTGGCCATGAGCAGTTCTTC.

CDR3 DNA sequence: TGTGCCAGCAGTTTAGGGGGGGCTACTAATGAAAAACTGTTTTTT. Its protein is CASSLGGATNEKLFF. The chain couples TRBV27 to TRBJ1-4; D possibly corresponds to TRBD1 (6 bases). V gave up 2 bases and J gave up 2 bases, with 9 bases separating them. The CDR3 runs 15 residues. Germline lookup yields CDR1 MNHEY and CDR2 SMNVEV (reference sequence). The variable domain in full, with the rest retrieved from reference TRBV27 and TRBJ1-4, is EAQVTQNPRYLITVTGKKLTVTCSQNMNHEYMSWYRQDPGLGLRQIYYSMNVEVTDKGDVPEGYKVSRKEKRNFPLILESPSPNQTSLYFCASSLGGATNEKLFFGSGTQLSVL.

The chain employs TRBV12-5 and TRBJ2-3, with D uncertain. CDR3 length: 14 residues. Germline loops: CDR1 LGHNT, CDR2 FRNRAP. Trimming cost V 6 bases and J 4 bases, with 14 bases left between them. This CDR3 is CASGTPLASDTQYF. Here the CDR3 DNA reads TGTGCTAGTGGGACACCCCTGGCTTCAGATACGCAGTATTTT.

The chain combines TRBV19 with TRBJ2-1; 8 bases align to TRBD2. Germline V gene sequence: CDR1 LNHDA, CDR2 SQIVND (reference sequence). V trimming: 3 bases; J trimming: 8 bases; junction bases outside the gene matches: 9. This CDR3 spans 15 amino acids. CDR3 coding DNA: TGTGCCAGTAGTATTAGGCGGGAGGCCCGAGATGAGCAGTTCTTC. Translation: CASSIRREARDEQFF.

V usage is TRBV9 and J usage is TRBJ1-2, with D uncertain. V was cut by 3 bases and J by 7 bases, with 7 bases left in between. The CDR3 length is 11 residues. Germline V gives CDR1 SGDLS, CDR2 YYNGEE. CDR3 bases: TGTGCCAGCAGCGAACAGACTGGCTACACCTTC. It translates to CASSEQTGYTF. The full variable domain, completed using reference TRBV9 and TRBJ1-2, is DSGVTQTPKHLITATGQRVTLRCSPRSGDLSVYWYQQSLDQGLQFLIQYYNGEERAKGNILERFSAQQFPDLHSELNLSSLELGDSALYFCASSEQTGYTFGSGTRLTVV.

The V gene is TRBV12-5, the J gene TRBJ2-5; D is undetermined. V gave up 1 base and J gave up 1 base, with 1 base separating them. The CDR3 sequence is 12 residues long. Germline assignment: CDR1 LGHNT and CDR2 FRNRAP. The CDR3 nucleotides are TGTGCTAGTGGTTTGGGCCAAGAGACCCAGTACTTC. Its protein product is CASGLGQETQYF.